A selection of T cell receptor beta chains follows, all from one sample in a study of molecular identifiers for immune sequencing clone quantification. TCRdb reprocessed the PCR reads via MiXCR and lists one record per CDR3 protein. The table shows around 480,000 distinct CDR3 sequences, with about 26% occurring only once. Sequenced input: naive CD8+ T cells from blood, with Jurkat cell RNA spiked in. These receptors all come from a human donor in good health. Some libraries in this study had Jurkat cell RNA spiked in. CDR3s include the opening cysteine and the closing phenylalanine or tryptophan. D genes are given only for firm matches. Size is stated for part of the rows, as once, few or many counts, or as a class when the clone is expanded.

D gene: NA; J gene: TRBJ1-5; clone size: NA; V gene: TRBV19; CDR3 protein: CASSATGYSNQPRHF; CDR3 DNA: TGTGCCAGTAGTGCCACAGGGTATAGCAATCAGCCCCGGCATTTT
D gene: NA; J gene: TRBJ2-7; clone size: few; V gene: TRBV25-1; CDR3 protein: CASSELGTPYEQYF; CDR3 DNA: TGTGCCAGCAGTGAATTGGGGACACCGTACGAGCAGTACTTC
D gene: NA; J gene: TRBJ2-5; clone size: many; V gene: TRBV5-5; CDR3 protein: CASSPTGVQETQYF; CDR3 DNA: TGTGCCAGCAGCCCCACGGGGGTACAAGAGACCCAGTACTTC
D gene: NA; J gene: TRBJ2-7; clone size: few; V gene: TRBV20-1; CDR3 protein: CSARESSGPYEQYF; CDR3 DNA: TGCAGTGCTAGAGAGAGTAGCGGTCCCTACGAGCAGTACTTC
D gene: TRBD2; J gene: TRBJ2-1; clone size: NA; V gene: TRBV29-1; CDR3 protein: CSVRLAGPVGEQFF; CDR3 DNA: TGCAGCGTTAGACTAGCGGGACCCGTGGGTGAGCAGTTCTTC
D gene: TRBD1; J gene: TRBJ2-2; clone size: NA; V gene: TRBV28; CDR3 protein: CASSSRDRGRPGELFF; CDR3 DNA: TGTGCCAGCAGTTCAAGGGACAGGGGGAGACCCGGGGAGCTGTTTTTT
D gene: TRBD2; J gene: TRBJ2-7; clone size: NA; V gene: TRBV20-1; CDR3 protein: CSATSGGYEQYF; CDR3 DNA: TGCAGTGCTACTAGCGGGGGTTACGAGCAGTACTTC
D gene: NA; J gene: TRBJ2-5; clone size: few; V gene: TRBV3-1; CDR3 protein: CASSQGVQGPQETQYF; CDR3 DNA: TGTGCCAGCAGCCAAGGAGTACAGGGTCCTCAAGAGACCCAGTACTTC
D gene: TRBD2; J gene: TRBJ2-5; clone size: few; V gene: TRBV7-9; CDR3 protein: CASSLGLAGIETQYF; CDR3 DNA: TGTGCCAGCAGCTTAGGGCTAGCGGGGATTGAGACCCAGTACTTC
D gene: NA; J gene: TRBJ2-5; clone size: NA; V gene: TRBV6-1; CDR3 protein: CASSGPGVETQYF; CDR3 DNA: TGTGCCAGCAGTGGACCAGGGGTAGAGACCCAGTACTTC
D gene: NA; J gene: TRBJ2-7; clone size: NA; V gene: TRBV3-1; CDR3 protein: CASSQVHSRVHPSEQYF; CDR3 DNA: TGTGCCAGCAGCCAAGTTCACTCGCGGGTCCACCCCTCCGAGCAGTACTTC
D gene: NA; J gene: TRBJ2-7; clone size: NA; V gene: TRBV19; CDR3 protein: CASSSLPGVEQYF; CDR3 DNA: TGTGCCAGTAGTTCACTCCCGGGAGTGGAGCAGTACTTC
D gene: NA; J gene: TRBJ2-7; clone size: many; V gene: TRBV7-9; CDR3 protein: CASSFPRGVSRGEQYF; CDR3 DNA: TGTGCCAGCAGCTTCCCCCGAGGGGTGTCTCGCGGCGAGCAGTACTTC
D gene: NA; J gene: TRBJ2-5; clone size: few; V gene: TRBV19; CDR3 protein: CASSIFLVQAGAQETQYF; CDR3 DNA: TGTGCCAGTAGTATATTCTTAGTCCAGGCTGGGGCCCAAGAGACCCAGTACTTC
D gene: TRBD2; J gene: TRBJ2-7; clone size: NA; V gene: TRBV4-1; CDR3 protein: CASSQVSTAGVYEQYF; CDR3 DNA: TGCGCCAGCAGCCAAGTGTCCACCGCGGGGGTCTACGAGCAGTACTTC
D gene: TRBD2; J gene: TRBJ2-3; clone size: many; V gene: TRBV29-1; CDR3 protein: CSVGLAGATDTQYF; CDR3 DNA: TGCAGCGTTGGTCTAGCGGGAGCTACAGATACGCAGTATTTT
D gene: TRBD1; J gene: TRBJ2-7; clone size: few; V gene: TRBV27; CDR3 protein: CASSFSTGQSYEQYF; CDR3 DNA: TGTGCCAGCAGTTTCTCTACGGGACAGTCCTACGAGCAGTACTTC
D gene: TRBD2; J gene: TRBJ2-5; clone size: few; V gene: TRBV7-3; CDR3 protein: CASSPYPTSGSLQETQYF; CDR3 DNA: TGTGCCAGCAGCCCCTACCCCACTAGCGGGAGCCTTCAAGAGACCCAGTACTTC
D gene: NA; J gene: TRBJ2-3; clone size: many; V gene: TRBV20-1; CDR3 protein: CSARDRPGRDTQYF; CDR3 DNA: TGCAGTGCTAGAGATCGCCCAGGGAGAGATACGCAGTATTTT
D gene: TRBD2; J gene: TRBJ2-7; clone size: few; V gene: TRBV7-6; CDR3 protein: CASSTGTSLGEQYF; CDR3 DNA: TGTGCCAGCAGCACCGGGACTAGTCTGGGCGAGCAGTACTTC
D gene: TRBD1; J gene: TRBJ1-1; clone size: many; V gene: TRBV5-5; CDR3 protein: CASRWTGAAEAFF; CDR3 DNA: TGTGCCAGCAGATGGACAGGGGCGGCTGAAGCTTTCTTT
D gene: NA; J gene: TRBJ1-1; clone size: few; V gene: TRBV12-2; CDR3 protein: CASRIHRGPTFF; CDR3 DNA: TGTGCAAGTCGCATCCACAGGGGGCCAACTTTCTTT